Each of the 30 T cell receptor beta chains below was sequenced from the same sample in a study of cytomegalovirus exposure and HLA in healthy donors. Researchers ran the PCR with 60 Vbeta and 13 Jbeta primers. Some clones are missing from TCRdb's copy, which holds only in-frame ones; the method was immunoSEQ multiplex PCR. In the table there are around 110,000 clones, around 73% of which are singletons. Sequencing was carried out using PBMCs. These receptors were collected from a man younger than 40 in good health and CMV-seronegative.

V gene TRBV6-5 combines with J gene TRBJ2-6; the D is unclear. Between the trimmed V and J ends, which lost 3 bases and 4 bases, there was a span of 10 bases. The CDR3 is 15 residues long. The V gene's germline CDR1 is MNHEY and CDR2 SVGAGI. The CDR3 protein is CASSYEATGANVLTF. CDR3 nucleotide sequence: TGTGCCAGCAGTTATGAAGCTACCGGGGCCAACGTCCTGACTTTC.

The chain links TRBV18 to TRBJ1-5; 10 positions match TRBD1. The CDR3 is made up of 15 amino acids. CDR1 and CDR2 from the germline V gene are KGHSH and LQKENI. V was pared by 5 bases and J by 6 bases, with 7 bases of the junction left unmatched. This CDR3 reads CASSTGGQGGQPQHF. The CDR3 nucleotides read TGTGCCAGCTCAACGGGCGGACAGGGGGGTCAGCCCCAGCATTTT.

The chain joins TRBV28 to TRBJ1-1; the D gene is possibly TRBD1 (6 bases). CDR1 and CDR2 (germline): MDHEN, SYDVKM. The CDR3 sequence is 15 residues long. The germline V and J ends were trimmed by 7 bases and 1 base, with 16 bases remaining between them. The CDR3 sequence is CASISPGGANTEAFF. Here the CDR3 DNA reads TGTGCCAGCATTTCTCCTGGGGGGGCGAACACTGAAGCTTTCTTT.

The CDR3 is CASSLSGRGVDEQFF. The DNA of the CDR3 is TGTGCCAGCAGCCTTAGCGGGAGGGGCGTGGATGAGCAGTTCTTC. This chain uses TRBV28 with TRBJ2-1, with 11 bases matching TRBD2. Germline V CDR1 and CDR2: MDHEN, SYDVKM. This CDR3 spans 15 amino acids. V shed 6 bases, J shed 8 bases, and the junction held 9 bases outside the gene matches.

This clone was recorded a few times. The J gene is TRBJ1-3, the V gene TRBV5-1, with D possibly matching TRBD1 (6 bases). CDR1 is SGHRS, CDR2 YFSETQ, per germline. The V end lost 0 bases, the J end lost 4 bases, and 8 bases lay between the germline ends. The CDR3 loop spans 14 amino acids. Here the CDR3 reads CASSLGTVGNTIYF. CDR3 nucleotide sequence: TGCGCCAGCAGCTTGGGGACAGTCGGAAACACCATATATTTT.

This chain joins TRBV28 and TRBJ1-2, with unresolved D. CDR1 MDHEN and CDR2 SYDVKM come from the germline V gene. Trimming took 4 bases from V and 4 from J, leaving 16 bases between them. The CDR3 consists of 15 residues. The CDR3 DNA reads as TGTGCCAGCAGTTCCCGTGCAGGTGATGGCTATGGCTACACCTTC. Protein sequence: CASSSRAGDGYGYTF.

The genes are TRBV9 and TRBJ1-1; D not certain. This CDR3 is built from 15 residues. The V gene's germline CDR1 is SGDLS and CDR2 YYNGEE. Trimming took off 0 bases at V and 0 bases at J, with 9 bases between the two ends. The CDR3 coding sequence is TGTGCCAGCAGCGTAGTGTCAGTCATGAACACTGAAGCTTTCTTT. Protein product: CASSVVSVMNTEAFF.

This clone occurred once. V usage is TRBV5-1 and J usage is TRBJ2-5; 12 positions agree with TRBD1. CDR1 and CDR2 from the germline V gene are SGHRS and YFSETQ. V trimming: 4 bases; J trimming: 1 base; junction bases outside the gene matches: 8. CDR3 length equals 17 residues. CDR3 sequence: CASSITGTGGFQETQYF. CDR3 DNA: TGCGCCAGCAGCATTACCGGGACAGGGGGCTTCCAAGAGACCCAGTACTTC. The full variable domain, its missing parts supplied by reference TRBV5-1 and TRBJ2-5, is KAGVTQTPRYLIKTRGQQVTLSCSPISGHRSVSWYQQTPGQGLQFLFEYFSETQRNKGNFPGRFSGRQFSNSRSEMNVSTLELGDSALYLCASSITGTGGFQETQYFGPGTRLLVL.

The V and J genes are TRBV25-1 and TRBJ1-6; TRBD1 matches at 9 bases. The V segment lost 10 bases and the J segment 7 bases; nucleotides outside the gene matches: 5. The germline CDR1 and CDR2 sequences are MGHDK and SYGVNS. This CDR3 is 13 amino acids long. The chain's CDR3 is CATGQGWNSPLHF. CDR3 in DNA: TGTGCCACCGGACAGGGGTGGAATTCACCCCTCCACTTT.

This clone was picked up a small number of times. The genes are TRBV7-3 and TRBJ2-4; D remains unclear. CDR3 length: 15 residues. Trimming stripped 5 bases from V and 1 base from J, with 12 bases between. Germline lookup yields CDR1 SGHTA and CDR2 FQGTGA. The DNA of the CDR3 is TGTGCCAGCAGCCCCGCCTCGAGGGCCAAAAACATTCAGTACTTC. This sequence encodes CASSPASRAKNIQYF.

The chain employs TRBV28 and TRBJ2-7; 8 bases align to TRBD1. Trimming cost V 9 bases and J 4 bases; bases outside gene matches: 2. CDR3 length: 11 residues. Germline loops: CDR1 MDHEN, CDR2 SYDVKM. The CDR3 spells CASNRGYEQYF. For the CDR3, the DNA is TGTGCCAGTAACAGGGGGTACGAGCAGTACTTC.

The rearrangement uses TRBV4-1 and TRBJ1-1; D call uncertain. The CDR3 consists of 13 residues. The V end was cut by 1 base, the J end by 1 base, with 4 bases between. Germline CDR1 reads MGHRA; CDR2 reads YSYEKL. In DNA form, the CDR3 reads TGCGCCAGCAGCCAAGCAGGGAACACTGAAGCTTTCTTT. Translation: CASSQAGNTEAFF.

V and J are TRBV2 and TRBJ2-2; 10 positions match TRBD2. J lost 4 bases, V lost 6 bases, and 8 bases had no gene match. The germline V gene has CDR1 SNHLY and CDR2 FYNNEI. The CDR3 is made up of 16 amino acids. The CDR3: CASRLSSGRGTGELFF. The CDR3, as DNA: TGTGCCAGCAGACTAAGCAGCGGGAGGGGCACCGGGGAGCTGTTTTTT. Full variable domain (remainder filled in from reference TRBV2 and TRBJ2-2): EPEVTQTPSHQVTQMGQEVILRCVPISNHLYFYWYRQILGQKVEFLVSFYNNEISEKSEIFDDQFSVERPDGSNFTLKIRSTKLEDSAMYFCASRLSSGRGTGELFFGEGSRLTVL.

The chain combines TRBV5-4 with TRBJ2-1; 14 nucleotides align to TRBD2. J gave up 7 bases and V 4 bases, and 7 bases lay outside the gene matches. Germline V CDR1 and CDR2: SGHNT, YYREEE (reference sequence). This CDR3 comprises 16 residues. Written as DNA, the CDR3 is TGTGCCAGCAGCCTGGGGACTAGCGGGAGTAATAATGAGCAGTTCTTC. Its protein is CASSLGTSGSNNEQFF.

The chain combines TRBV15 with TRBJ2-7; D is perhaps TRBD2 (5 bases). The CDR3 loop spans 16 amino acids. The V gene's germline CDR1 is LNHNV and CDR2 YYDKDF (reference sequence). Trimming shortened V by 0 bases and J by 2 bases, and 14 bases separated the two germline ends. As DNA, the CDR3 is TGTGCCACCAGCAGAGATAGGGCGCTCGGGGCCTACGAGCAGTACTTC. Encoded protein: CATSRDRALGAYEQYF.

The sample holds one count of this clone. The chain joins TRBV7-9 to TRBJ1-5, with D perhaps TRBD1 (5 bases). CDR1 is SEHNR, CDR2 FQNEAQ, per germline (reference sequence). The CDR3 is 15 residues long. The ends were cut back, 5 bases at V and 9 bases at J, with 20 bases in the middle. CDR3 loop: CASSPTGPLGWPQHF. The CDR3 DNA reads as TGTGCCAGCAGCCCTACAGGTCCTCTGGGTTGGCCCCAGCATTTT.

In its sample, this clone was seen a few times. CDR3: CAIRGLAGARGELFF. The DNA of the CDR3 is TGTGCCATCAGGGGACTAGCGGGAGCCCGCGGGGAGCTGTTTTTT. The J gene is TRBJ2-2, the V gene TRBV10-3, with TRBD2 matching 14 bases. The trim removed 6 bases at V and 7 bases at J, leaving 4 bases unmatched. CDR3 length: 15 residues. Germline lookup yields CDR1 ENHRY and CDR2 SYGVKD.

CDR3 nucleotide sequence: TGTGCCAGCAGCTCAGGACAGGGTGTACACGAGCAGTACTTC. It yields the protein CASSSGQGVHEQYF. The V gene is TRBV7-2, the J gene TRBJ2-7; 8 nucleotides line up with TRBD1. The germline CDR1 and CDR2 sequences are SGHTA and FQGNSA. This CDR3 spans 14 amino acids. V shed 4 bases and J 5 bases; nucleotides not matched to a gene: 7. Variable domain in full (rest from reference TRBV7-2 and TRBJ2-7): GAGVSQSPSNKVTEKGKDVELRCDPISGHTALYWYRQSLGQGLEFLIYFQGNSAPDKSGLPSDRFSAERTGGSVSTLTIQRTQQEDSAVYLCASSSGQGVHEQYFGPGTRLTVT.

This clone was picked up many times. This chain connects TRBV28 to TRBJ1-6; 10 positions agree with TRBD1. Per germline, CDR1 MDHEN and CDR2 SYDVKM. The CDR3 is 14 amino acids. With 3 bases clipped from V and 9 bases from J, the junction kept 2 bases outside the gene matches. The CDR3 spells CASSFGTGVSPLHF. The CDR3 DNA reads as TGTGCCAGCAGTTTTGGGACAGGGGTTTCACCCCTCCACTTT.

The V call is TRBV5-1, the J call TRBJ2-3, with 11 bases lining up with TRBD2. J lost 0 bases, V lost 2 bases, and 5 bases had no gene match. The CDR3 consists of 17 residues. The germline V gene has CDR1 SGHRS and CDR2 YFSETQ. CDR3 DNA sequence: TGCGCCAGCAGCTTAGGGACTAGCGGATACAGCACAGATACGCAGTATTTT. It is translated as CASSLGTSGYSTDTQYF.

The chain has TRBV29-1 and TRBJ1-5; D is unresolved. CDR1 SQVTM and CDR2 ANQGSEA come from the germline V gene. V gave up 4 bases and J gave up 4 bases, with 11 bases separating them. This CDR3 spans 13 amino acids. CDR3 coding DNA: TGCAGCGTTGTAATGCAGGCTAATCAGCCCCAGCATTTT. Translated, it gives CSVVMQANQPQHF.

The chain has TRBV5-4 and TRBJ2-3, with 7 bases matching TRBD2. Per germline, CDR1 SGHNT and CDR2 YYREEE (reference sequence). The CDR3 sequence is 14 residues long. V lost 1 base, J lost 10 bases, and 9 bases stayed unmatched. Here the CDR3 DNA reads TGTGCCAGCAGCTTGAGCGGGGCGGGGTACCCGCAGTATTTT. It specifies CASSLSGAGYPQYF.

With respect to this clone: Other DNA sequences in the sample encode the same CDR3. V usage is TRBV7-9 and J usage is TRBJ2-5; D may be TRBD2 (5 bases). Germline V gene lookup returns CDR1 SEHNR and CDR2 FQNEAQ (reference sequence). This CDR3 is built from 14 residues. The V end lost 0 bases, the J end lost 5 bases, and 10 bases lay between the germline ends. CDR3 in amino acids: CASSLAVSGETQYF. In DNA form, the CDR3 reads TGTGCCAGCAGCTTAGCGGTTTCGGGGGAGACCCAGTACTTC. The full variable domain, with the rest looked up from reference TRBV7-9 and TRBJ2-5, is DTGVSQNPRHKITKRGQNVTFRCDPISEHNRLYWYRQTLGQGPEFLTYFQNEAQLEKSRLLSDRFSAERPKGSFSTLEIQRTEQGDSAMYLCASSLAVSGETQYFGPGTRLLVL.

This chain uses TRBV5-6 with TRBJ1-5; no definite D call. Trimming cost V 4 bases and J 0 bases, with 17 bases left between them. The germline CDR1 and CDR2 sequences are SGHDT and YYEEEE. The CDR3 spans 17 residues. The CDR3 DNA follows: TGTGCCAGCAGCCTCACTACTGCCGCCCTTAGCAATCAGCCCCAGCATTTT. This sequence encodes CASSLTTAALSNQPQHF.

This sequence joins TRBV5-4 and TRBJ2-3, with TRBD1 matching 9 bases. Germline V gene data show CDR1 as SGHNT and CDR2 as YYREEE (reference sequence). The CDR3 loop spans 16 amino acids. Trimming removed 4 bases from V and 1 base from J; junction bases left unmatched: 7. This CDR3 reads CASSPLGQGGTDTQYF. CDR3 nucleotide sequence: TGTGCCAGCAGCCCCCTGGGACAGGGTGGCACAGATACGCAGTATTTT.

The J gene is TRBJ2-1, the V gene TRBV7-2, with D maybe TRBD1 (6 bases). The germline gives CDR1 SGHTA, CDR2 FQGNSA. The CDR3 sequence is 15 residues long. The V gene lost 0 bases and the J gene lost 2 bases, with 8 bases spanning the gap. CDR3: CASSLAGAAYNEQFF. The CDR3 DNA is TGTGCCAGCAGCTTAGCGGGGGCAGCCTACAATGAGCAGTTCTTC.

This clone was counted only a few times. V usage is TRBV10-3 and J usage is TRBJ2-7; D uncertain. This CDR3 is 14 amino acids long. Deletions cut 0 bases from V and 1 base from J, with 7 bases between. The germline V gene encodes CDR1 ENHRY and CDR2 SYGVKD. In DNA form, the CDR3 reads TGTGCCATCAGTGAGTCCCTGTTGTCCTACGAGCAGTACTTC. Translation gives CAISESLLSYEQYF.

This clone turned up a few times. This rearrangement joins TRBV5-1 to TRBJ1-1, with 7 nucleotides matching TRBD1. V lost 1 base to trimming and J lost 0 bases; unmatched junction nucleotides: 6. The CDR3 runs to 16 residues. Germline V gene lookup returns CDR1 SGHRS and CDR2 YFSETQ. This CDR3 reads CASSLTGQRMNTEAFF. In nucleotides, the CDR3 is TGCGCCAGCAGCTTGACGGGACAGCGCATGAACACTGAAGCTTTCTTT.

The sample holds a few counts of this clone. V gene TRBV5-4 combines with J gene TRBJ1-6; 9 positions match TRBD1. There are 14 residues in the CDR3. The V and J ends lost 0 bases and 10 bases, in that order; junction bases with no gene match: 2. Germline V gives CDR1 SGHNT, CDR2 YYREEE (reference sequence). CDR3 bases: TGTGCCAGCAGCTTGGGACAGGGGGACTCACCCCTCCACTTT. Protein sequence: CASSLGQGDSPLHF.

The chain combines TRBV10-3 with TRBJ2-5; 7 bases align to TRBD1. This CDR3 has 13 residues. The junction had 6 bases not matched to a gene; V was cut back by 10 bases and J by 1 base. Germline lookup yields CDR1 ENHRY and CDR2 SYGVKD. CDR3 DNA sequence: TGTGCCACCCAGACAGGGATCCAAGAGACCCAGTACTTC. The encoded protein is CATQTGIQETQYF.